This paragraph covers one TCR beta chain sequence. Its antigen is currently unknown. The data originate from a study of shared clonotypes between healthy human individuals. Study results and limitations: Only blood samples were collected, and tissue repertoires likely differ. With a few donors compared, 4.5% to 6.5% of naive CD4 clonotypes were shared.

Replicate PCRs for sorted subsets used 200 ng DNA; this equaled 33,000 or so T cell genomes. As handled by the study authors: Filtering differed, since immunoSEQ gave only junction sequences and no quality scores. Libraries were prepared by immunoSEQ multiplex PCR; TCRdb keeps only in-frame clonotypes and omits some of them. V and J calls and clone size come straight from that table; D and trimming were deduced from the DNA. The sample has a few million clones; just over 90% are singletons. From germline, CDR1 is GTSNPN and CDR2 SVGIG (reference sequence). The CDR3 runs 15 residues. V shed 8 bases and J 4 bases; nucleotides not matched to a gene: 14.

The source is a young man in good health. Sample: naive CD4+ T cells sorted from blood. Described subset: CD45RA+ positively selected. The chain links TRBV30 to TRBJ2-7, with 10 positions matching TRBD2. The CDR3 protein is CAAASGRVSGYEQYF. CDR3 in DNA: TGTGCCGCGGCCAGCGGGAGGGTTAGCGGGTACGAGCAGTACTTC.